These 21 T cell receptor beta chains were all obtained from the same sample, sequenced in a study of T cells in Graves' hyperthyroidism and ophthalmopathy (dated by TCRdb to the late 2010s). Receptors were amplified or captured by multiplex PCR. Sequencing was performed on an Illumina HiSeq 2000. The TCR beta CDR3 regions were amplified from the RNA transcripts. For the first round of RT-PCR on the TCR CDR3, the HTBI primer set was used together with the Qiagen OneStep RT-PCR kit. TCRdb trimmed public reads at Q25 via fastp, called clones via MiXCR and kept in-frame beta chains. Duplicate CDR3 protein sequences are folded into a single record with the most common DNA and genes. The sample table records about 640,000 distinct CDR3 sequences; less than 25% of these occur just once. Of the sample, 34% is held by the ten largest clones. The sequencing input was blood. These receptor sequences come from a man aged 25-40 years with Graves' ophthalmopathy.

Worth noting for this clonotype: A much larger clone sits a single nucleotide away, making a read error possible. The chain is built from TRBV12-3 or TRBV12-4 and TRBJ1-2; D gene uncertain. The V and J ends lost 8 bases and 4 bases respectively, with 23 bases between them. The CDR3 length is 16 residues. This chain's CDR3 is CASGSTRDSPTYGYTF. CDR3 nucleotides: TGTGCCAGCGGGTCCACCCGGGATTCACCTACCTATGGCTACACCTTC.

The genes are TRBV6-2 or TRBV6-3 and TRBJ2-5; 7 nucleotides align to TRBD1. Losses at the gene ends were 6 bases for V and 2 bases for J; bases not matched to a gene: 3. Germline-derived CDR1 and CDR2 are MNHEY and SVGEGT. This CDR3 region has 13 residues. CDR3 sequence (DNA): TGTGCCAGCAGACAACAGGGGCAAGAGACCCAGTACTTC. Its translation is CASRQQGQETQYF.

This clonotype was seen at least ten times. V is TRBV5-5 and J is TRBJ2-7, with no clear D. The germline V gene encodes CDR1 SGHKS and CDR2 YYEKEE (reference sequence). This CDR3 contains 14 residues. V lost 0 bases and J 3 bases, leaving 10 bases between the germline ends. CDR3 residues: CASSLANRHYEQYF. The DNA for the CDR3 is TGTGCCAGCAGCTTGGCCAACAGACACTACGAGCAGTACTTC.

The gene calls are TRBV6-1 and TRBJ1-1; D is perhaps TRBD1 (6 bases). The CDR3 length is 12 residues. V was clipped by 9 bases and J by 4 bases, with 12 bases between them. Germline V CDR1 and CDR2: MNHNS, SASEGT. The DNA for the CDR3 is TGTGCCAGTTCAACAGGGTTCACTGAAGCTTTCTTT. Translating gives CASSTGFTEAFF.

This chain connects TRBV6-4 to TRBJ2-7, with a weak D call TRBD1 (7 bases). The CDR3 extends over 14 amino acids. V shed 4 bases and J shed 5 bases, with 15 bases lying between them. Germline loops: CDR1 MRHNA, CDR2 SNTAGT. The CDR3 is CASSVWQGGDEQYF. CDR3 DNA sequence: TGTGCCAGCAGTGTCTGGCAGGGGGGTGACGAGCAGTACTTC.

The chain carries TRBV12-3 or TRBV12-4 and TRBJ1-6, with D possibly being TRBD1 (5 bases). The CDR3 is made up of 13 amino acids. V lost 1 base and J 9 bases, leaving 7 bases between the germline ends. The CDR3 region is CASSLGGRSPLHF. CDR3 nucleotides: TGTGCCAGCAGTTTAGGGGGCCGTTCACCCCTCCACTTT.

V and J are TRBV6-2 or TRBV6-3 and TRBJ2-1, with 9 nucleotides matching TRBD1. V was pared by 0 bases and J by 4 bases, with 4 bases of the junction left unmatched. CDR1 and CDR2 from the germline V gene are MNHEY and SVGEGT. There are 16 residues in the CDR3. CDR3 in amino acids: CASSYSGDRVYNEQFF. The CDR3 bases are TGTGCCAGCAGTTACTCGGGGGACAGGGTATACAATGAGCAGTTCTTC.

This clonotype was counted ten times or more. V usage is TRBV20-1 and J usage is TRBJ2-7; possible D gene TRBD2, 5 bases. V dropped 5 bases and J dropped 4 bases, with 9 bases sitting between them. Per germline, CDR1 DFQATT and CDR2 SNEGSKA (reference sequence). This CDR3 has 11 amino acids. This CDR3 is CSAPVAYEQYF. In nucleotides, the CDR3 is TGCAGTGCTCCCGTAGCGTACGAGCAGTACTTC.

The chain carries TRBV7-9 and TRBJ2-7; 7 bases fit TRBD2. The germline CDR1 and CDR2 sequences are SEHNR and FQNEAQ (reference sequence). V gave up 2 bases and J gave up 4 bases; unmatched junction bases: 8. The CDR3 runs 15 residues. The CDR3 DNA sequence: TGTGCCAGCAGCTTAAGGGAGGGGAGAACGTACGAGCAGTACTTC. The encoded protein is CASSLREGRTYEQYF.

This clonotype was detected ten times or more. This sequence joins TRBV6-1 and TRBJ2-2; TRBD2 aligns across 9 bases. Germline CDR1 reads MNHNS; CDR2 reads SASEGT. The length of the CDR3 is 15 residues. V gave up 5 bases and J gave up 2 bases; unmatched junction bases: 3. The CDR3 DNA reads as TGTGCCAGCAGTTTTAGCGGGGGCAACACCGGGGAGCTGTTTTTT. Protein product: CASSFSGGNTGELFF.

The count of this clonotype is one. CDR3 in amino acids: CASSWGPSYEQYF. The CDR3 DNA reads as TGTGCCAGCAGTTGGGGACCTTCCTACGAGCAGTACTTC. The chain couples TRBV27 to TRBJ2-7, with D perhaps matching TRBD1 or TRBD2 (5 bases each). Germline-derived CDR1 and CDR2 are MNHEY and SMNVEV (reference sequence). Trimming took off 4 bases at V and 1 base at J, with 8 bases between the two ends. CDR3 length: 13 amino acids.

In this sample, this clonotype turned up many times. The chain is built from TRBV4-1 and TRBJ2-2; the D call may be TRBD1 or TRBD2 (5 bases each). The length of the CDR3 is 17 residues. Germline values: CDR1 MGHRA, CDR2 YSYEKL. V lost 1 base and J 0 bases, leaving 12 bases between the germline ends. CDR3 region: CASSQGTRGPNTGELFF. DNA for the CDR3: TGCGCCAGCAGCCAAGGAACCCGGGGACCGAACACCGGGGAGCTGTTTTTT.

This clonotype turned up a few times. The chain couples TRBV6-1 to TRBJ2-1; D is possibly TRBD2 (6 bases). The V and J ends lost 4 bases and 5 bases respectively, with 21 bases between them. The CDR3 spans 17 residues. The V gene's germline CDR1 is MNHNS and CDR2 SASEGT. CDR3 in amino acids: CASSAQRMGLPDNEQFF. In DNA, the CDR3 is TGTGCCAGCAGTGCCCAGAGGATGGGACTCCCTGACAATGAGCAGTTCTTC.

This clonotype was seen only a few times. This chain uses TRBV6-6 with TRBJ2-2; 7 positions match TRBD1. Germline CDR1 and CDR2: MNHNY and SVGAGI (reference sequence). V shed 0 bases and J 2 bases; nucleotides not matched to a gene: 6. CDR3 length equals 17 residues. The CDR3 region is CASSYSRAGGNTGELFF. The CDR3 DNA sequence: TGTGCCAGCAGTTACTCTCGCGCAGGGGGAAACACCGGGGAGCTGTTTTTT.

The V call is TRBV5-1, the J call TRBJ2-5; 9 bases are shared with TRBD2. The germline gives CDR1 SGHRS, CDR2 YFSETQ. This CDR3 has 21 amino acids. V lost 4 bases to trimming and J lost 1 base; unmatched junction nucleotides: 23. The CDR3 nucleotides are TGCGCCAGCAGCCAATCCAGGCGGGGGCTAGCGGGACCGGGGGCCCAAGAGACCCAGTACTTC. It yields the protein CASSQSRRGLAGPGAQETQYF.

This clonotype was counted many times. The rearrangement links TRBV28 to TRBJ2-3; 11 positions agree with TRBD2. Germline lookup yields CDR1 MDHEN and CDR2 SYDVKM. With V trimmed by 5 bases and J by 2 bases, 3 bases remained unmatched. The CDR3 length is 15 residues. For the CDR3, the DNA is TGTGCCAGCAGTCCGGGACTAGCGGACACAGATACGCAGTATTTT. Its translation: CASSPGLADTDTQYF.

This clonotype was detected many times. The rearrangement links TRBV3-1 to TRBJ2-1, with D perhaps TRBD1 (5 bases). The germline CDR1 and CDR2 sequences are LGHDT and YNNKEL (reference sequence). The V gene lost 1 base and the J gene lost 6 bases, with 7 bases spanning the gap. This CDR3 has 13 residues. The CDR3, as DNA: TGTGCCAGCAGCCAAGGGACAAGCAATGAGCAGTTCTTC. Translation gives CASSQGTSNEQFF.

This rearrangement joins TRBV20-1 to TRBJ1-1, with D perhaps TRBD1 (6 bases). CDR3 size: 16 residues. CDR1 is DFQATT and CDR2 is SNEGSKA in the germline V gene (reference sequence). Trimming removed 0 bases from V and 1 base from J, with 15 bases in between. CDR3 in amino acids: CSAREGGRGGNTEAFF. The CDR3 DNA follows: TGCAGTGCTAGAGAAGGGGGGCGCGGGGGGAACACTGAAGCTTTCTTT.

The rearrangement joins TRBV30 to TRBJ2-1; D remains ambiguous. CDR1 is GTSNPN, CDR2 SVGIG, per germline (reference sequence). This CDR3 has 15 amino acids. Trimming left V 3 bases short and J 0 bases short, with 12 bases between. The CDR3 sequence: CAWRLTPSSYNEQFF. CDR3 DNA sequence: TGTGCCTGGAGACTGACTCCGAGCTCCTACAATGAGCAGTTCTTC.

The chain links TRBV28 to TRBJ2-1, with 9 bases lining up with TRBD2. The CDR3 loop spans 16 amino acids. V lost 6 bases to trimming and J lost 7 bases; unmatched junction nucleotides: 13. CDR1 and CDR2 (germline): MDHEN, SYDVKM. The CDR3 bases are TGTGCCAGCAGCAGAATGGGTAGCGGGAGTATGAATGAGCAGTTCTTC. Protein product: CASSRMGSGSMNEQFF.

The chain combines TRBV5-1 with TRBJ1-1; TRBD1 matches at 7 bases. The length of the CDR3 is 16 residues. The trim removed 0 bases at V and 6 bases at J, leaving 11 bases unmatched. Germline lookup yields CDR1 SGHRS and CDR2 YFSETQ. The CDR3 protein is CASSLASETGTPEAFF. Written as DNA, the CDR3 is TGCGCCAGCAGCTTGGCGTCCGAGACAGGGACCCCTGAAGCTTTCTTT.